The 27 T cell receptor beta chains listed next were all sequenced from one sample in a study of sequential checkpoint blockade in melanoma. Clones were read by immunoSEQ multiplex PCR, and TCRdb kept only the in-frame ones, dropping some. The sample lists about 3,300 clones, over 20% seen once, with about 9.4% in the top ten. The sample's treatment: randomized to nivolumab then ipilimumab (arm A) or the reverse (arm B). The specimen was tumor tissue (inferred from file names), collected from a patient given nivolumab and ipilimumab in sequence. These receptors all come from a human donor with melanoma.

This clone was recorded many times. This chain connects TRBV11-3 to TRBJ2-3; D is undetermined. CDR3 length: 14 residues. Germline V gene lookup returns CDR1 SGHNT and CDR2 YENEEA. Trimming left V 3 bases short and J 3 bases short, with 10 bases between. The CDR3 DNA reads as TGTGCCAGCAGCTTTCTGGGTCGGACAGATACGCAGTATTTT. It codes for CASSFLGRTDTQYF.

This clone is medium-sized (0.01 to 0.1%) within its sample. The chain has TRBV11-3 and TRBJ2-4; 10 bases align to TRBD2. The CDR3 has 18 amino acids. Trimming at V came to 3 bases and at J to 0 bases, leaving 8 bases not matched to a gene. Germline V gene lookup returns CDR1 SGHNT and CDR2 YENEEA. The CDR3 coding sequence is TGTGCCAGCAGCTTGCGGAGCGGGGGGGCCCTAGCCAAAAACATTCAGTACTTC. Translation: CASSLRSGGALAKNIQYF.

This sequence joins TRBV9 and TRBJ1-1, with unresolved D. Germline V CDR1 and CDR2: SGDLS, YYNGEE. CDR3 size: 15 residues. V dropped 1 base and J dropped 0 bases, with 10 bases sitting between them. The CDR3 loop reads CASSVWENMNTEAFF. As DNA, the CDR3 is TGTGCCAGCAGCGTATGGGAGAATATGAACACTGAAGCTTTCTTT.

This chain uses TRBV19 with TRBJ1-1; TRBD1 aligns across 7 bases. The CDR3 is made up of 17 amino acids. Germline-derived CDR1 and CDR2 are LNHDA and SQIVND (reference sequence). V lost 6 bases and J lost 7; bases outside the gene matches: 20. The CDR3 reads CASSSGQPNEGLREAFF. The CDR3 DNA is TGTGCCAGTAGCTCGGGACAGCCTAACGAGGGTTTACGTGAAGCTTTCTTT.

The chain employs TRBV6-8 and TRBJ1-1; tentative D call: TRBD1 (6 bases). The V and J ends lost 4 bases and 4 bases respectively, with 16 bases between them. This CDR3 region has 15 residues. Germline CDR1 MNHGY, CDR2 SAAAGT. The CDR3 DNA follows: TGTGCCAGCAGTTCCCCCGGGACAATGGGCACTGAAGCTTTCTTT. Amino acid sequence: CASSSPGTMGTEAFF.

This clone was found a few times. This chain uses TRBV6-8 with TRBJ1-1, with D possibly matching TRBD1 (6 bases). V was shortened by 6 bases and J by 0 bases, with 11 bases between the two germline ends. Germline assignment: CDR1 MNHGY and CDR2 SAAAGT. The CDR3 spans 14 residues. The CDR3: CASSQEGVNTEAFF. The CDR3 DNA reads TGTGCCAGCAGCCAGGAGGGGGTGAACACTGAAGCTTTCTTT.

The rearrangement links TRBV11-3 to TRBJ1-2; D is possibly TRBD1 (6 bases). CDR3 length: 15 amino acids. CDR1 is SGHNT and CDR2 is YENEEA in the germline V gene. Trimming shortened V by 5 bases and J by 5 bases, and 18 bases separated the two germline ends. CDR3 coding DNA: TGTGCCAGCAGCGACCCGGGGGGCAATCCATATGGCTACACCTTC. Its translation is CASSDPGGNPYGYTF.

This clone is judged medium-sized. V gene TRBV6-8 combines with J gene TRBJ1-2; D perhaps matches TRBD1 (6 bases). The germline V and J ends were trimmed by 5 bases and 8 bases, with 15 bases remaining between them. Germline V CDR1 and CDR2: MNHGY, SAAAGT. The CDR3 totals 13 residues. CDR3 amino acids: CASSVSGGAGYTF. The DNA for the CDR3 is TGTGCCAGCAGTGTGTCGGGGGGCGCCGGCTACACCTTC.

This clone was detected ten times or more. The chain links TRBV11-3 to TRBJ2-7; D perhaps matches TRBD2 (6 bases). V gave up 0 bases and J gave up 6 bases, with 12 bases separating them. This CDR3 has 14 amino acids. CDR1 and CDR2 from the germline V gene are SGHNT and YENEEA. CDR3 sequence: CASSLDGGPGEQYF. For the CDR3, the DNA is TGTGCCAGCAGCTTAGACGGGGGTCCGGGCGAGCAGTACTTC.

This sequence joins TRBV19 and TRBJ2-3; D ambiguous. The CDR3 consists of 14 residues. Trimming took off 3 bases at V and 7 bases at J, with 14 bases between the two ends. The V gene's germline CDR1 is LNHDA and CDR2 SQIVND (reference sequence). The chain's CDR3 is CASSIPDTDHTQYF. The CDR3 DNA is TGTGCCAGTAGTATCCCAGACACGGATCATACGCAGTATTTT. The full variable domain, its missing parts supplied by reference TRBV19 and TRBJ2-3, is DGGITQSPKYLFRKEGQNVTLSCEQNLNHDAMYWYRQDPGQGLRLIYYSQIVNDFQKGDIAEGYSVSREKKESFPLTVTSAQKNPTAFYLCASSIPDTDHTQYFGPGTRLTVL.

The CDR3 is CASSLQGAVTEAFF. The CDR3 region has the DNA TGCGCCAGCAGCCTACAGGGGGCGGTCACTGAAGCTTTCTTT. V is TRBV10-2 and J is TRBJ1-1; 9 bases fit TRBD1. V was clipped by 6 bases and J by 4 bases; unmatched bases: 6. Germline CDR1 and CDR2: WSHSY and SAAADI. The CDR3 is made up of 14 amino acids.

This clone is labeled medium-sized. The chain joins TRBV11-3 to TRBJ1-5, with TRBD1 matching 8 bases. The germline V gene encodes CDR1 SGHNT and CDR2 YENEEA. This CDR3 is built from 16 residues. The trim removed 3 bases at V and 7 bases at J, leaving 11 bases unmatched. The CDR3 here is CASSLGAAGGGQPQHF. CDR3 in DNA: TGTGCCAGCAGCTTGGGGGCGGCAGGGGGCGGGCAGCCCCAGCATTTT.

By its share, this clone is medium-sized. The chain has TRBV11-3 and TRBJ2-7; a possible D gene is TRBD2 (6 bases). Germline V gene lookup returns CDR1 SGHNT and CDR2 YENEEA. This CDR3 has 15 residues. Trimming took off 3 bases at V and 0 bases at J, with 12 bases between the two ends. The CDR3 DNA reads TGTGCCAGCAGCTTCGACGGGGGATCCTCCTACGAGCAGTACTTC. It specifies CASSFDGGSSYEQYF.

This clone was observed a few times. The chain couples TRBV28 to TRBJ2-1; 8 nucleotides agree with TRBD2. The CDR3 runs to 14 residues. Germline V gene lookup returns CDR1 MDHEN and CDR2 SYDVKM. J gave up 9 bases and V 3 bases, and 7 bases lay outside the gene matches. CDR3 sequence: CASSFGGGGFEQFF. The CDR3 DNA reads TGTGCCAGCAGTTTTGGTGGCGGGGGGTTTGAGCAGTTCTTC.

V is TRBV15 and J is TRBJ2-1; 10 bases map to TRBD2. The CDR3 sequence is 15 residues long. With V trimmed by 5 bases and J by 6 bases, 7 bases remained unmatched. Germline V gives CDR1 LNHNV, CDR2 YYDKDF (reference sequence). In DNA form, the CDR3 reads TGTGCCACCAGCTTACTAGCGGGGTATCGCAATGAGCAGTTCTTC. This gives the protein CATSLLAGYRNEQFF.

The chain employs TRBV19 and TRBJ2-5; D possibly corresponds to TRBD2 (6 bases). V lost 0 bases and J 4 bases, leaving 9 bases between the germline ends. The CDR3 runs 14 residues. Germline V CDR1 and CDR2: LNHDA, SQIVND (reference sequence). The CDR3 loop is CASSIEDYSETQYF. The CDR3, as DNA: TGTGCCAGTAGTATAGAGGACTATTCAGAGACCCAGTACTTC.

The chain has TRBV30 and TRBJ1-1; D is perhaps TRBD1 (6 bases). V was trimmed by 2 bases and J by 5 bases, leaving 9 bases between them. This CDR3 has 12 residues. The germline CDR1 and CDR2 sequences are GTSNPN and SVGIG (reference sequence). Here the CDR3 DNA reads TGTGCCTGGAGTAATCAGGGGACTGAAGCTTTCTTT. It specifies CAWSNQGTEAFF. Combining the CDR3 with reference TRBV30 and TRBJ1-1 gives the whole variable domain SQTIHQWPATLVQPVGSPLSLECTVEGTSNPNLYWYRQAAGRGLQLLFYSVGIGQISSEVPQNLSASRPQDRQFILSSKKLLLSDSGFYLCAWSNQGTEAFFGQGTRLTVV.

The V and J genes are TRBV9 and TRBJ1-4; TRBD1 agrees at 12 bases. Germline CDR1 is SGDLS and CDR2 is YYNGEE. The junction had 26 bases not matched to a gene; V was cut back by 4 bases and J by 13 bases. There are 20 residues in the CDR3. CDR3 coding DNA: TGTGCCAGCAGCCTTCGACCAGGGGGACAGGGGGCCCCCGTACTCACGAGACTGTTTTTT. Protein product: CASSLRPGGQGAPVLTRLFF. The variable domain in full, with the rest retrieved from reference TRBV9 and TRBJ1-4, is DSGVTQTPKHLITATGQRVTLRCSPRSGDLSVYWYQQSLDQGLQFLIQYYNGEERAKGNILERFSAQQFPDLHSELNLSSLELGDSALYFCASSLRPGGQGAPVLTRLFFGSGTQLSVL.

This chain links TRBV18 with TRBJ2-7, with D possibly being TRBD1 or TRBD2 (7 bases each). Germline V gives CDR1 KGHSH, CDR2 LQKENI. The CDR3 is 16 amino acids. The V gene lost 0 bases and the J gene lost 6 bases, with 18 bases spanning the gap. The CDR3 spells CASSPPSGLGGSEQYF. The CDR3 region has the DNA TGTGCCAGCTCACCACCGTCAGGACTAGGGGGCTCCGAGCAGTACTTC.

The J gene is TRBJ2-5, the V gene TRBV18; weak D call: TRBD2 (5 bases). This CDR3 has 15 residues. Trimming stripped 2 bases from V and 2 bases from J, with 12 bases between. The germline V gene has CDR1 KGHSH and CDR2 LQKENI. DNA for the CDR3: TGTGCCAGCTCACCAGTACCCACTAGTCAAGAGACCCAGTACTTC. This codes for CASSPVPTSQETQYF.

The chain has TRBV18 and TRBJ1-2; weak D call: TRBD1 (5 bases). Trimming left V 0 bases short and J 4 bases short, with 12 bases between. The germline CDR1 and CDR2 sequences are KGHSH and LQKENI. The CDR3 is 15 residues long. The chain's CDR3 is CASSPPGRLSYGYTF. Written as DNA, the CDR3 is TGTGCCAGCTCACCACCGGGACGGTTATCCTATGGCTACACCTTC.

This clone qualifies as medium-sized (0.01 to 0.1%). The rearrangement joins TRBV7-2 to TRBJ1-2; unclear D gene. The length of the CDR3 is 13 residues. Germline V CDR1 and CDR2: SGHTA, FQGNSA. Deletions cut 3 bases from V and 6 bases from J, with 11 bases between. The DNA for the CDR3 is TGTGCCAGCAGCTTTTACCTACCAGATGGCTACACCTTC. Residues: CASSFYLPDGYTF.

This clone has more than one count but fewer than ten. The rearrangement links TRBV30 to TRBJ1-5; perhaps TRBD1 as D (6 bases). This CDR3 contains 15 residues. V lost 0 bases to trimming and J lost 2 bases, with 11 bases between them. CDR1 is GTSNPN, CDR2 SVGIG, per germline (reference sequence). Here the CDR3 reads CAWSVGGPGNQPQHF. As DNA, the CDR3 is TGTGCCTGGAGTGTAGGGGGGCCCGGCAATCAGCCCCAGCATTTT.

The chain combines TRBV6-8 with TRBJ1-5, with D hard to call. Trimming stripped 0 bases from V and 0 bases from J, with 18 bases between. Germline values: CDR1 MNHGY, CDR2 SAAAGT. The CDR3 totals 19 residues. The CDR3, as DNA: TGTGCCAGCAGTTACTCAGTCTCCAGGAATACAGCTAGCAATCAGCCCCAGCATTTT. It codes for CASSYSVSRNTASNQPQHF.

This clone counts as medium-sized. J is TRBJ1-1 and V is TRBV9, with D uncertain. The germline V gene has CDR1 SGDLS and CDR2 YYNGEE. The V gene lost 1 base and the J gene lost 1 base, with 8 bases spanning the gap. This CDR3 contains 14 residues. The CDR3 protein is CASSVRQGNTEAFF. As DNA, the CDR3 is TGTGCCAGCAGCGTACGTCAAGGGAACACTGAAGCTTTCTTT.

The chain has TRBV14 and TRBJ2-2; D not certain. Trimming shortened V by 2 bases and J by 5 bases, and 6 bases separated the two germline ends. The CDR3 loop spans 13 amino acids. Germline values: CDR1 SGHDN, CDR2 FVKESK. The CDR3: CASSQFLTGELFF. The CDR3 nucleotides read TGTGCCAGCAGCCAATTTTTGACCGGGGAGCTGTTTTTT.

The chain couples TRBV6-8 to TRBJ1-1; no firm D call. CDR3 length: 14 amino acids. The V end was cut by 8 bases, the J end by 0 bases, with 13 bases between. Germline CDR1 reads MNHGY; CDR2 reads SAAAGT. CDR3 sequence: CASRTVQMNTEAFF. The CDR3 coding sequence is TGTGCCAGCCGGACGGTCCAGATGAACACTGAAGCTTTCTTT.